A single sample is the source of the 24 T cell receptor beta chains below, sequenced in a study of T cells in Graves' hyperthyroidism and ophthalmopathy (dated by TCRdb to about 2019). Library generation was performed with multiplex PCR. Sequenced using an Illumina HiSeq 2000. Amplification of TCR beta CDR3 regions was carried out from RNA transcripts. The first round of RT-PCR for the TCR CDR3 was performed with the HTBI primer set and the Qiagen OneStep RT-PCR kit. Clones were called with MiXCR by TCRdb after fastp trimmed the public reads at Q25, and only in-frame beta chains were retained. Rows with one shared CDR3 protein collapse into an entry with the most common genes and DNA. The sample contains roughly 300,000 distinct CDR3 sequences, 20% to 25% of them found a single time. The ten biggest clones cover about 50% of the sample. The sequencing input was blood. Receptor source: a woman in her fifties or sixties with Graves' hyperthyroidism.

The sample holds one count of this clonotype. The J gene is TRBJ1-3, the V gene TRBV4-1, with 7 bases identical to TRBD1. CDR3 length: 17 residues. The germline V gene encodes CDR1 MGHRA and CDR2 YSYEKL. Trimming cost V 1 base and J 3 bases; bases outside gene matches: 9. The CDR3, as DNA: TGCGCCAGCAGCCAAGTGGTCACAGGGGCCATTGGAAACACCATATATTTT. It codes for CASSQVVTGAIGNTIYF.

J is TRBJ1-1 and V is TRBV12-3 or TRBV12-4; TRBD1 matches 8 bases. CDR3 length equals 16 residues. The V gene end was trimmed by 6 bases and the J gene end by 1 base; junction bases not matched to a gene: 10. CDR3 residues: CASSPTGGRGNTEAFF. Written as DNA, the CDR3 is TGTGCCAGCAGCCCAACAGGGGGAAGGGGGAACACTGAAGCTTTCTTT.

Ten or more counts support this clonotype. DNA of the CDR3: TGTGCCAGCAGCTCGGGAGCGGCCGCTGAAGCTTTCTTT. It is translated as CASSSGAAAEAFF. The rearrangement joins TRBV3-1 to TRBJ1-1; D unresolved. With 5 bases removed from V and 6 bases from J, the gap between germline ends came to 13 bases. The length of the CDR3 is 13 residues. Germline CDR1 and CDR2: LGHDT and YNNKEL (reference sequence). The complete variable domain, with remaining parts taken from reference TRBV3-1 and TRBJ1-1, reads DTAVSQTPKYLVTQMGNDKSIKCEQNLGHDTMYWYKQDSKKFLKIMFSYNNKELIINETVPNRFSPKSPDKAHLNLHINSLELGDSAVYFCASSSGAAAEAFFGQGTRLTVV.

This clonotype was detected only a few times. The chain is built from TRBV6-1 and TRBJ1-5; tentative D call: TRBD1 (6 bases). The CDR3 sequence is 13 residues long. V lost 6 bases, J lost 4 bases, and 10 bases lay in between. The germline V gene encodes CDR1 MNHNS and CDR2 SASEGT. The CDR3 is CASRTQGNQPQHF. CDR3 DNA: TGTGCCAGCAGGACTCAGGGGAATCAGCCCCAGCATTTT.

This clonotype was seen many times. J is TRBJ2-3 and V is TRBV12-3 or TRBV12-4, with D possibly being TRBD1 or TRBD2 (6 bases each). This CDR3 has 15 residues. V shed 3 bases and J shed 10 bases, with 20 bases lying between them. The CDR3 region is CASSFEVGGPRAQYF. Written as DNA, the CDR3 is TGTGCCAGCAGTTTCGAGGTGGGGGGCCCCCGCGCGCAGTATTTT.

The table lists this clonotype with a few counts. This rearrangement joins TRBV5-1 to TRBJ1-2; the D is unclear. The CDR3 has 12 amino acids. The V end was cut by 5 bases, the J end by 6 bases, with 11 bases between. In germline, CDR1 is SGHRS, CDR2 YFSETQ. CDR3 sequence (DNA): TGCGCCAGCAGAAAGGGCCTCAATGGCTACACCTTC. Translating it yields CASRKGLNGYTF.

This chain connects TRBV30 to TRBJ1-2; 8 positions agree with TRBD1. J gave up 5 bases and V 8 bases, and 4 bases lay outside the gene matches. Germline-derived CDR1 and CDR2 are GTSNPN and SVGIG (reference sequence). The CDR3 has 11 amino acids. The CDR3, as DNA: TGTGCCCAATGGACAGGGTATGGCTACACCTTC. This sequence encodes CAQWTGYGYTF.

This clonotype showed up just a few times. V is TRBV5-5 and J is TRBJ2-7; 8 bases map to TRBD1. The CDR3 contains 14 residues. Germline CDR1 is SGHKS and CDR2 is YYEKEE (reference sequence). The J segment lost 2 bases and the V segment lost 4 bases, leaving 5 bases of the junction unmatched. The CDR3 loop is CASSRGTGPYEQYF. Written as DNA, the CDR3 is TGTGCCAGCAGCCGAGGGACAGGCCCCTACGAGCAGTACTTC. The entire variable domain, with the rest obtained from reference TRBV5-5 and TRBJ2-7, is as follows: DAGVTQSPTHLIKTRGQQVTLRCSPISGHKSVSWYQQVLGQGPQFIFQYYEKEERGRGNFPDRFSARQFPNYSSELNVNALLLGDSALYLCASSRGTGPYEQYFGPGTRLTVT.

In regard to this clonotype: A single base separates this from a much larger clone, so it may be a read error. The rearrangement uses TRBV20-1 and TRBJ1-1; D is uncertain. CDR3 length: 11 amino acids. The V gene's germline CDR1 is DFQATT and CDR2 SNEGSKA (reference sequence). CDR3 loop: CRASQAAEAFF. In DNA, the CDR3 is TGCAGAGCTAGCCAGGCCGCTGAAGCTTTCTTT.

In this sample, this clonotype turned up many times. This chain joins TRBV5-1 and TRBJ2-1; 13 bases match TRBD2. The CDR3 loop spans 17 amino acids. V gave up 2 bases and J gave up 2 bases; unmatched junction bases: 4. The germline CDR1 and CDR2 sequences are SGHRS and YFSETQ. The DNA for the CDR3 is TGCGCCAGCAGCTTTCGGACTAGCGGGAGTCCCTACAATGAGCAGTTCTTC. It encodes CASSFRTSGSPYNEQFF.

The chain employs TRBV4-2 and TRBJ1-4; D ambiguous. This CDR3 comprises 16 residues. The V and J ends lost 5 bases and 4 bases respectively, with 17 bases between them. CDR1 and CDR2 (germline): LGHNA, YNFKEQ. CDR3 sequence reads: CASSAGTDRDNEKLFF. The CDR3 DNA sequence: TGTGCCAGCAGCGCCGGAACAGACCGAGATAATGAAAAACTGTTTTTT.

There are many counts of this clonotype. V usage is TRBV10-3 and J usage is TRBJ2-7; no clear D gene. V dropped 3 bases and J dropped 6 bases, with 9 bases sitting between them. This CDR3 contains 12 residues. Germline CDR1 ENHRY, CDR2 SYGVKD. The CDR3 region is CAISDPPSEQYF. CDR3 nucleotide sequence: TGTGCCATCAGTGATCCGCCATCCGAGCAGTACTTC.

The CDR3 DNA reads TGCGCCAGCACCGAGCGGGAGTCAACCTACGAGCAGTACTTC. This gives the protein CASTERESTYEQYF. The chain is built from TRBV4-1 and TRBJ2-7; 8 positions match TRBD2. This CDR3 region has 14 residues. J was trimmed by 2 bases and V by 7 bases; bases with no gene match: 7. Germline-derived CDR1 and CDR2 are MGHRA and YSYEKL.

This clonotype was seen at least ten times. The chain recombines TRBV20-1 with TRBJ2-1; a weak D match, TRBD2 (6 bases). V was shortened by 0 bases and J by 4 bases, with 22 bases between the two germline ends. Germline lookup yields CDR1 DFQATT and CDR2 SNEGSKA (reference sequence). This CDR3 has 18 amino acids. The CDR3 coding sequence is TGCAGTGCTAGAGAGGGGACGGCTAGCGCCCTTCCTTACAATGAGCAGTTCTTC. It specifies CSAREGTASALPYNEQFF.

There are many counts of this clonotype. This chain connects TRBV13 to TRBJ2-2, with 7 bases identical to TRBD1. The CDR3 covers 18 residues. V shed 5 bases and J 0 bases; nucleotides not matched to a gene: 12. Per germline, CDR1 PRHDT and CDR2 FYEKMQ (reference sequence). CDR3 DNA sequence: TGTGCCAGCAGCCCCCCGGGACAGATCGTCGCGAACACCGGGGAGCTGTTTTTT. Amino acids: CASSPPGQIVANTGELFF.

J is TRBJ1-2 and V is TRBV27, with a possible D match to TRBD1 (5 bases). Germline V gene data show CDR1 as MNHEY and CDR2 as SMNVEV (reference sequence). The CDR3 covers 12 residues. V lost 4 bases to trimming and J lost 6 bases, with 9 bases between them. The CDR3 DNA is TGTGCCAGCAGTTGGGGGAGAAATGGCTACACCTTC. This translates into CASSWGRNGYTF.

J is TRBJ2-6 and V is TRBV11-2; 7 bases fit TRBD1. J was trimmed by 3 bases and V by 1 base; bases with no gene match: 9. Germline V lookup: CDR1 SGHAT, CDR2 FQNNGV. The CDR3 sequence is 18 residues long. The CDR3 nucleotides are TGTGCCAGCAGCTTAGCACCCCAGGGGGTGGTTGGGGCCAACGTCCTGACTTTC. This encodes CASSLAPQGVVGANVLTF.

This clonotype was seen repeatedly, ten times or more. CDR3 in DNA: TGCGCCAGCAGCTTGGGACTAGCGGGGGGCCTCTTCACCGAGCAGTACTTC. This translates into CASSLGLAGGLFTEQYF. V and J are TRBV5-1 and TRBJ2-7, with 13 bases matching TRBD2. The CDR3 covers 17 residues. Looked up from germline, CDR1 is SGHRS and CDR2 is YFSETQ. The junction had 9 bases not matched to a gene; V was cut back by 0 bases and J by 6 bases.

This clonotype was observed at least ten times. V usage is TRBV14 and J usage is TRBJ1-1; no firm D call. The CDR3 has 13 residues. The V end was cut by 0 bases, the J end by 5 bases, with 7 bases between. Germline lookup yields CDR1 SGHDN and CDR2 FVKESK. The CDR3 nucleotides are TGTGCCAGCAGCCAAGATATGACAACTGAAGCTTTCTTT. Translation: CASSQDMTTEAFF.

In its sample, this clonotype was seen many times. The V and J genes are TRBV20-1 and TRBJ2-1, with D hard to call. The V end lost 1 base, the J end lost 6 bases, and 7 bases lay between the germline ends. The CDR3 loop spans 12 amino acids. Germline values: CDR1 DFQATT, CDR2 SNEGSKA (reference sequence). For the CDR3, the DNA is TGCAGTGCTAGAGGGGCGCTCAATGAGCAGTTCTTC. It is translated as CSARGALNEQFF.

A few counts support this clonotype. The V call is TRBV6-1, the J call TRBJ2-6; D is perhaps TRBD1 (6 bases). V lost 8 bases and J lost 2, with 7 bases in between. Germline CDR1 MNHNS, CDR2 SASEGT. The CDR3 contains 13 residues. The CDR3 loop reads CASRDTGANVLTF. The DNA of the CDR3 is TGTGCCAGCCGGGACACTGGGGCCAACGTCCTGACTTTC.

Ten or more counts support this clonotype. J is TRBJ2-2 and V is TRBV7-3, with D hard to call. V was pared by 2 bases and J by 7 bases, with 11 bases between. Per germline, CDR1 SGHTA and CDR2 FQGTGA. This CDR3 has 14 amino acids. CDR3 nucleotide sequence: TGTGCCAGCAGCTTAGGGTCCCCGGGCGGGGAGCTGTTTTTT. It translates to CASSLGSPGGELFF. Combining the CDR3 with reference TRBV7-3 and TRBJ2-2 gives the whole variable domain GAGVSQTPSNKVTEKGKYVELRCDPISGHTALYWYRQSLGQGPEFLIYFQGTGAADDSGLPNDRFFAVRPEGSVSTLKIQRTERGDSAVYLCASSLGSPGGELFFGEGSRLTVL.

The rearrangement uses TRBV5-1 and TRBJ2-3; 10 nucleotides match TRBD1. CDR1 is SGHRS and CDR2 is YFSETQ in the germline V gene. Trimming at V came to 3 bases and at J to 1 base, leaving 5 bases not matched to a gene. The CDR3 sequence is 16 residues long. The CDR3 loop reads CASSSKDRGGTDTQYF. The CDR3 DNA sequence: TGCGCCAGCAGCTCGAAGGACAGGGGGGGCACAGATACGCAGTATTTT.

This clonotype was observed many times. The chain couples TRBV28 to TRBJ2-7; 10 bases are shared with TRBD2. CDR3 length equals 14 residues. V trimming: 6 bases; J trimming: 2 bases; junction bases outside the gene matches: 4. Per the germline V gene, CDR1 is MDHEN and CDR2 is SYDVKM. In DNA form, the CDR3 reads TGTGCCAGCAGCCTTGGACTAGCGGCCTACGAGCAGTACTTC. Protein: CASSLGLAAYEQYF.